This T cell receptor beta chain was observed in a study of spatial heterogeneity in lung cancer. Study summary: Each distinct TCR and UMI combination averaged more than ten appearances in raw reads. General study findings and limits: Resection saw ubiquitous expanded tumor TCRs appear in blood more than follow-up did.

Every TCR cDNA molecule bore its own unique molecular identifier. TCRdb itself ran the 5' RACE reads through MiXCR, one entry per CDR3 protein. The table includes around 60,000 distinct CDR3 sequences, 8% to 9% detected once. This CDR3 spans 14 amino acids. Germline-derived CDR1 and CDR2 are SGHTA and FQGNSA. V gave up 5 bases and J gave up 0 bases, with 9 bases separating them. As for time point: sample taken at primary tumor resection. No cell sorting; template was whole RNA from tumor, lung tissue or PBMC. This clonotype was counted a few times. Its matching antigen is unknown. The sequencing used PBMCs, collected at surgery. This rearrangement joins TRBV7-2 to TRBJ2-3, with D hard to call. The origin of this receptor is a female donor with early-stage non-small cell lung cancer. The DNA of the CDR3 is TGTGCCAGCAGCCTTCAACACAGCACAGATACGCAGTATTTT. Protein product: CASSLQHSTDTQYF.